This entry lists 30 T cell receptor beta chains sequenced from one sample in a study of cytomegalovirus exposure and HLA in healthy donors. The PCR had 60 Vbeta and 13 Jbeta primers. The method was immunoSEQ multiplex PCR; TCRdb's version includes in-frame clones alone and lacks a portion of them. This sample has approximately 140,000 clones, with around 81% found just once. Material for sequencing was PBMCs. These receptors were obtained from a woman in her forties or fifties in good health and CMV-seronegative.

The chain couples TRBV7-9 to TRBJ1-1; the D gene is possibly TRBD1 (5 bases). V lost 5 bases and J lost 2, with 12 bases in between. The CDR3 consists of 14 residues. The germline V gene has CDR1 SEHNR and CDR2 FQNEAQ (reference sequence). The CDR3 loop reads CASSPGTHNTEAFF. In DNA, the CDR3 is TGTGCCAGCAGCCCGGGGACTCATAACACTGAAGCTTTCTTT.

The chain has TRBV6-1 and TRBJ1-2, with D maybe TRBD1 (5 bases). Looked up from germline, CDR1 is MNHNS and CDR2 is SASEGT. The V end was cut by 0 bases, the J end by 7 bases, with 15 bases between. CDR3 length: 15 amino acids. The DNA for the CDR3 is TGTGCCAGCAGTGAAGCGCAAGGGGCGGTGGGTGGCTACACCTTC. Translated, it gives CASSEAQGAVGGYTF.

The chain links TRBV4-3 to TRBJ2-2; 10 nucleotides align to TRBD2. CDR3 length equals 17 residues. The V segment lost 0 bases and the J segment 4 bases; nucleotides outside the gene matches: 5. CDR1 LGHNA and CDR2 YSLEER come from the germline V gene. CDR3: CASSQEASGSFTGELFF. The CDR3 nucleotides are TGCGCCAGCAGCCAAGAAGCTAGCGGGAGTTTCACCGGGGAGCTGTTTTTT.

The chain has TRBV9 and TRBJ2-1; 12 positions agree with TRBD2. The CDR3 has 18 amino acids. The germline gives CDR1 SGDLS, CDR2 YYNGEE. The V and J ends lost 0 bases and 4 bases, in that order; junction bases with no gene match: 8. This CDR3 is CASSVGLAGERLYNEQFF. CDR3 in DNA: TGTGCCAGCAGCGTAGGACTAGCGGGAGAAAGGCTATACAATGAGCAGTTCTTC.

The chain carries TRBV28 and TRBJ1-2, with 7 bases matching TRBD1. Losses at the gene ends were 7 bases for V and 8 bases for J; bases not matched to a gene: 7. Looked up from germline, CDR1 is MDHEN and CDR2 is SYDVKM. This CDR3 spans 12 amino acids. The chain's CDR3 is CASTTTGSGYTF. The CDR3 nucleotides read TGTGCCAGCACTACGACAGGGAGCGGCTACACCTTC.

The chain recombines TRBV6-1 with TRBJ1-2, with 8 bases fitting TRBD1. This CDR3 comprises 14 residues. Unmatched junction bases numbered 7, after V lost 2 bases and J lost 8 bases. The germline V gene has CDR1 MNHNS and CDR2 SASEGT. The CDR3 region has the DNA TGTGCCAGCAGTGAACTAGGACAGGGCTGGGGCTACACCTTC. It encodes CASSELGQGWGYTF.

The chain employs TRBV11-3 and TRBJ1-1, with D possibly being TRBD1 (6 bases). The V gene's germline CDR1 is SGHNT and CDR2 YENEEA. V lost 4 bases and J 0 bases, leaving 12 bases between the germline ends. This CDR3 has 15 amino acids. DNA of the CDR3: TGTGCCAGCAGCTCCCCCAGACAGGTGAACACTGAAGCTTTCTTT. This translates into CASSSPRQVNTEAFF.

This clone was found once. The genes are TRBV7-9 and TRBJ2-5; 9 nucleotides line up with TRBD1. V trimming: 5 bases; J trimming: 3 bases; junction bases outside the gene matches: 10. Germline V lookup: CDR1 SEHNR, CDR2 FQNEAQ (reference sequence). This CDR3 is 16 amino acids long. CDR3 amino acids: CASSVSGTGPKETQYF. The CDR3 bases are TGTGCCAGCAGCGTTTCCGGGACAGGGCCAAAAGAGACCCAGTACTTC.

The rearrangement uses TRBV9 and TRBJ2-5, with 7 bases fitting TRBD1. V shed 3 bases, J shed 3 bases, and the junction held 11 bases outside the gene matches. The CDR3 has 16 residues. CDR1 and CDR2 (germline): SGDLS, YYNGEE. The CDR3 DNA reads as TGTGCCAGCAGCGAAGAGAACAGGGGTTGGGAAGAGACCCAGTACTTC. Translating gives CASSEENRGWEETQYF.

The J gene is TRBJ2-5, the V gene TRBV6-5, with 7 bases lining up with TRBD2. The CDR3 is made up of 15 amino acids. With V trimmed by 2 bases and J by 2 bases, 5 bases remained unmatched. Germline V gene lookup returns CDR1 MNHEY and CDR2 SVGAGI. CDR3 protein: CASSYGRAGQETQYF. CDR3 bases: TGTGCCAGCAGTTACGGGAGAGCGGGGCAAGAGACCCAGTACTTC.

The chain is built from TRBV27 and TRBJ2-2; 11 bases match TRBD2. V was pared by 8 bases and J by 10 bases, with 9 bases of the junction left unmatched. Per germline, CDR1 MNHEY and CDR2 SMNVEV (reference sequence). The CDR3 contains 14 residues. The CDR3 sequence: CASAIAGGPMELFF. The DNA of the CDR3 is TGTGCCAGCGCCATAGCGGGAGGGCCTATGGAGCTGTTTTTT.

The V call is TRBV18, the J call TRBJ2-3, with TRBD2 matching over 9 bases. Looked up from germline, CDR1 is KGHSH and CDR2 is LQKENI. J gave up 2 bases and V 1 base, and 7 bases lay outside the gene matches. The CDR3 extends over 17 amino acids. The CDR3 loop is CASSPLRLADLTDTQYF. CDR3 nucleotide sequence: TGTGCCAGCTCACCACTCCGACTAGCGGATCTCACAGATACGCAGTATTTT.

The chain combines TRBV29-1 with TRBJ1-1; the D is unclear. This CDR3 region has 14 residues. Trimming stripped 4 bases from V and 1 base from J, with 13 bases between. Germline values: CDR1 SQVTM, CDR2 ANQGSEA. The CDR3 DNA follows: TGCAGCGTTGGCCTACCGGTCGGGAACACTGAAGCTTTCTTT. This gives the protein CSVGLPVGNTEAFF.

This clone was seen more than once but under ten times. The V gene is TRBV5-4, the J gene TRBJ2-1; 8 nucleotides align to TRBD2. The CDR3 sequence is 16 residues long. The V gene end was trimmed by 1 base and the J gene end by 3 bases; junction bases not matched to a gene: 6. CDR1 and CDR2 (germline): SGHNT, YYREEE (reference sequence). DNA of the CDR3: TGTGCCAGCAGCTTGATAGCGGGACTGGGCTACAATGAGCAGTTCTTC. Translation: CASSLIAGLGYNEQFF.

The chain carries TRBV7-9 and TRBJ2-6; 9 bases agree with TRBD1. Germline CDR1 reads SEHNR; CDR2 reads FQNEAQ (reference sequence). V gave up 10 bases and J gave up 2 bases; unmatched junction bases: 6. The CDR3 runs 15 residues. This CDR3 is CAIRGQGPGANVLTF. CDR3 bases: TGTGCCATCCGGGGACAGGGCCCTGGGGCCAACGTCCTGACTTTC.

This chain uses TRBV7-8 with TRBJ1-1; TRBD1 might be the D (5 bases). The germline V gene encodes CDR1 SGHVS and CDR2 FQNEAQ. This CDR3 comprises 14 residues. The ends were cut back, 3 bases at V and 1 base at J, with 9 bases in the middle. In DNA, the CDR3 is TGTGCCAGCAGCTTTAAAGGACAGAACACTGAAGCTTTCTTT. Protein sequence: CASSFKGQNTEAFF.

This chain connects TRBV10-3 to TRBJ1-1, with no clear D. V dropped 0 bases and J dropped 5 bases, with 13 bases sitting between them. The CDR3 has 15 amino acids. Germline values: CDR1 ENHRY, CDR2 SYGVKD. DNA for the CDR3: TGTGCCATCAGTGAGTCCTTTCAGGAGGGAACTGAAGCTTTCTTT. Encoded protein: CAISESFQEGTEAFF.

The chain has TRBV6-5 and TRBJ1-2; D unclear. The length of the CDR3 is 14 residues. V shed 2 bases and J shed 8 bases, with 15 bases lying between them. Looked up from germline, CDR1 is MNHEY and CDR2 is SVGAGI. This CDR3 is CASSYRGLNLGYTF. CDR3 DNA sequence: TGTGCCAGCAGTTACCGCGGTCTGAATCTCGGCTACACCTTC.

This chain links TRBV9 with TRBJ2-3; D possibly corresponds to TRBD2 (5 bases). Germline assignment: CDR1 SGDLS and CDR2 YYNGEE. Trimming shortened V by 7 bases and J by 5 bases, and 8 bases separated the two germline ends. The CDR3 length is 11 residues. Here the CDR3 DNA reads TGTGCCAGCGGGAGTGTAGATACGCAGTATTTT. It codes for CASGSVDTQYF. Full variable domain (remainder filled in from reference TRBV9 and TRBJ2-3): DSGVTQTPKHLITATGQRVTLRCSPRSGDLSVYWYQQSLDQGLQFLIQYYNGEERAKGNILERFSAQQFPDLHSELNLSSLELGDSALYFCASGSVDTQYFGPGTRLTVL.

The chain has TRBV7-9 and TRBJ2-7; the D is unclear. V lost 1 base and J lost 2, with 9 bases in between. CDR1 and CDR2 from the germline V gene are SEHNR and FQNEAQ (reference sequence). This CDR3 contains 14 residues. In nucleotides, the CDR3 is TGTGCCAGCAGCTTAGAGGCGGTCACCTACGAGCAGTACTTC. Protein sequence: CASSLEAVTYEQYF. Variable domain in full (rest from reference TRBV7-9 and TRBJ2-7): DTGVSQNPRHKITKRGQNVTFRCDPISEHNRLYWYRQTLGQGPEFLTYFQNEAQLEKSRLLSDRFSAERPKGSFSTLEIQRTEQGDSAMYLCASSLEAVTYEQYFGPGTRLTVT.

The chain couples TRBV5-6 to TRBJ1-3; a possible D gene is TRBD1 (5 bases). In germline, CDR1 is SGHDT, CDR2 YYEEEE. Trimming removed 5 bases from V and 1 base from J, with 10 bases in between. The CDR3 has 14 residues. Written as DNA, the CDR3 is TGTGCCAGCAGTCGTCGGGGGTCTGGAAACACCATATATTTT. It specifies CASSRRGSGNTIYF. The whole variable domain, remainder taken from reference TRBV5-6 and TRBJ1-3, is DAGVTQSPTHLIKTRGQQVTLRCSPKSGHDTVSWYQQALGQGPQFIFQYYEEEERQRGNFPDRFSGHQFPNYSSELNVNALLLGDSALYLCASSRRGSGNTIYFGEGSWLTVV.

This clone appeared a few times. The chain has TRBV4-3 and TRBJ2-7, with a weak D call TRBD1 (6 bases). This CDR3 has 14 amino acids. Trimming stripped 1 base from V and 3 bases from J, with 10 bases between. CDR1 and CDR2 (germline): LGHNA, YSLEER. The CDR3 bases are TGCGCCAGCAGCCAAGGGGCAGGGGACTACGAGCAGTACTTC. Amino acid sequence: CASSQGAGDYEQYF.

This chain joins TRBV27 and TRBJ2-5, with 9 nucleotides matching TRBD2. Germline CDR1 MNHEY, CDR2 SMNVEV (reference sequence). The CDR3 consists of 15 residues. After removal of 4 bases from V and 5 bases from J, the junction contained 8 bases not matched to a gene. The CDR3 DNA is TGTGCCAGCAGTTACAGTAGCGGGAGAGGTGAGACCCAGTACTTC. Translated: CASSYSSGRGETQYF.

This rearrangement joins TRBV11-1 to TRBJ1-2, with D perhaps TRBD1 (5 bases). This CDR3 contains 13 residues. The V and J ends lost 2 bases and 4 bases respectively, with 8 bases between them. Looked up from germline, CDR1 is SGHAT and CDR2 is FQDESV (reference sequence). The CDR3 sequence: CASSLSGSYGYTF. The CDR3 DNA sequence: TGTGCCAGCAGCTTATCAGGGTCCTATGGCTACACCTTC.

This clone turned up a few times. The chain couples TRBV7-8 to TRBJ1-2; TRBD1 aligns across 8 bases. CDR3 length: 14 residues. V lost 4 bases, J lost 7 bases, and 8 bases stayed unmatched. Germline lookup yields CDR1 SGHVS and CDR2 FQNEAQ. The CDR3: CASSSITGGRGYTF. The CDR3 coding sequence is TGTGCCAGCAGCTCAATCACAGGGGGGCGTGGCTACACCTTC.

This clone was detected only once. Mismatch with germline at one junction end may stem from a read error. The CDR3 loop reads CASSILAENYGYPF. The CDR3, as DNA: TGTGCCAGTAGTATCCTAGCAGAGAACTATGGCTACCCCTTC. This chain uses TRBV19 with TRBJ1-2, with unresolved D. The CDR3 is 14 residues long. CDR1 LNHDA and CDR2 SQIVND come from the germline V gene (reference sequence). The complete variable domain, with remaining parts taken from reference TRBV19 and TRBJ1-2, reads DGGITQSPKYLFRKEGQNVTLSCEQNLNHDAMYWYRQDPGQGLRLIYYSQIVNDFQKGDIAEGYSVSREKKESFPLTVTSAQKNPTAFYLCASSILAENYGYPFGSGTRLTVV.

This clone was detected only a few times. The chain combines TRBV6-4 with TRBJ2-1; the D is unclear. The V end lost 5 bases, the J end lost 5 bases, and 10 bases lay between the germline ends. Germline loops: CDR1 MRHNA, CDR2 SNTAGT. CDR3 length: 13 amino acids. CDR3 in amino acids: CASSFKPDNEQFF. Written as DNA, the CDR3 is TGTGCCAGCAGTTTTAAACCAGACAATGAGCAGTTCTTC.

The rearrangement joins TRBV5-6 to TRBJ2-7, with D hard to call. The germline CDR1 and CDR2 sequences are SGHDT and YYEEEE. This CDR3 region has 14 residues. Between the trimmed V and J ends, which lost 0 bases and 0 bases, there was a span of 7 bases. CDR3 in DNA: TGTGCCAGCAGCTTGGCAGGCGTCTCCTACGAGCAGTACTTC. Translation: CASSLAGVSYEQYF.

This chain joins TRBV10-3 and TRBJ1-2, with D possibly being TRBD1 (5 bases). The CDR3 covers 12 residues. Germline V gives CDR1 ENHRY, CDR2 SYGVKD. V lost 3 bases and J lost 6, with 8 bases in between. The CDR3 DNA follows: TGTGCCATCAGTGACAGGGTAGATGGCTACACCTTC. As protein: CAISDRVDGYTF.

The rearrangement joins TRBV7-2 to TRBJ1-5, with a tentative D call TRBD1 (5 bases). V dropped 1 base and J dropped 3 bases, with 7 bases sitting between them. CDR3 length: 14 residues. CDR1 is SGHTA and CDR2 is FQGNSA in the germline V gene. CDR3 protein: CASSLDRYNQPQHF. The CDR3 nucleotides are TGTGCCAGCAGCTTAGACAGGTACAATCAGCCCCAGCATTTT.